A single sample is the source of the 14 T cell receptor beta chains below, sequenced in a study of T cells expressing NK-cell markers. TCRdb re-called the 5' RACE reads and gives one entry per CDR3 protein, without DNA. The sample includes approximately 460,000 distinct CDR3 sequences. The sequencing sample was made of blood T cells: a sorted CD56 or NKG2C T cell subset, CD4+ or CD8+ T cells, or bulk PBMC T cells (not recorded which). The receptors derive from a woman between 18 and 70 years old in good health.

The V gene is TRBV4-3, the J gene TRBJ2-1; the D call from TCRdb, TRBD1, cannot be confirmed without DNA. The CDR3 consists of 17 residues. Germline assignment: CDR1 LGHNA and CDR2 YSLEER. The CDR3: CASSQYTGVSSYNEQFF.

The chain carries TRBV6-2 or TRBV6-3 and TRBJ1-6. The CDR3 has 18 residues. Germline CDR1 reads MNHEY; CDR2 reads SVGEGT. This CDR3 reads CASSYSTTESSYNSPLHF.

This CDR3 reads CASSNEASGAYNEQFF. The V call is TRBV6-2 or TRBV6-3, the J call TRBJ2-1; TCRdb returns TRBD2, unconfirmable since there is no DNA. Germline CDR1 and CDR2: MNHEY and SVGEGT. The CDR3 is made up of 16 amino acids.

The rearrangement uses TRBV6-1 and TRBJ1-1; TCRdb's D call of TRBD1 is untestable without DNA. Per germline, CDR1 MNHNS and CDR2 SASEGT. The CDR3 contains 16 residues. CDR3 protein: CASSRASVGENTEAFF.

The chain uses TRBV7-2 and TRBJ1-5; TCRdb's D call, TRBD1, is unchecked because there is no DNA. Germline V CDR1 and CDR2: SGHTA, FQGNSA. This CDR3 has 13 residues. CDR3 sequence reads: CASSLWGDQPQHF.

CDR3 in amino acids: CASSLAGTNEQFF. The V gene is TRBV7-7, the J gene TRBJ2-1; TCRdb gives TRBD1 as the D gene, but with no DNA this cannot be confirmed. The V gene's germline CDR1 is SSHAT and CDR2 FNYEAQ (reference sequence). This CDR3 comprises 13 residues.

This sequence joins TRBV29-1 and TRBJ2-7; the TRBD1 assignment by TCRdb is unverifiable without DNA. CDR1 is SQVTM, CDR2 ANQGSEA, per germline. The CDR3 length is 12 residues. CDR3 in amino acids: CSVLRDSGEQYF.

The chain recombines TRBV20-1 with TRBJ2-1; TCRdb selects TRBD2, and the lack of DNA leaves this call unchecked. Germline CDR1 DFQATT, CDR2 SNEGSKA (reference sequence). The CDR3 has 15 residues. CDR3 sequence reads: CSATLPSGGAHEQFF.

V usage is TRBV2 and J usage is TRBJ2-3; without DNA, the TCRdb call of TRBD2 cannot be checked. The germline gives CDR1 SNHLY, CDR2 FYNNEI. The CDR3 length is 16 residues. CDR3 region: CASRASGGGYTDTQYF.

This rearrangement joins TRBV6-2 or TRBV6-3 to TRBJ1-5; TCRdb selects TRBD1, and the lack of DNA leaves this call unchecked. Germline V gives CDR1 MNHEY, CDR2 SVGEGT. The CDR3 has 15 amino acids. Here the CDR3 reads CASSSSYGAGRPQHF.

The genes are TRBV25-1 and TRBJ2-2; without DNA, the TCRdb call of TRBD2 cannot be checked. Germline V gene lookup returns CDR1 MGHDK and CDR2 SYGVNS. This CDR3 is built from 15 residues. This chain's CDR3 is CASSERDSYTGELFF.

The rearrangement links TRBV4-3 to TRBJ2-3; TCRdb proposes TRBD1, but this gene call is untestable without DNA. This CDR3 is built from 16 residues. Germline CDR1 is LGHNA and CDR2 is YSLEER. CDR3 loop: CASSQDYTGITDTQYF.

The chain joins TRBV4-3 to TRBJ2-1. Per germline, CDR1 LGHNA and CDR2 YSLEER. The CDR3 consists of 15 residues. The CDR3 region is CASSHHKRVVCEQFF.

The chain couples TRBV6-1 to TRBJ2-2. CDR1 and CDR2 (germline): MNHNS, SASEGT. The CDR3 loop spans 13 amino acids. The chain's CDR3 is CASSGQFFGELFF.